This TCR beta chain was recorded in a study of T cell changes during pregnancy in multiple sclerosis. This clone has only one observation. Germline loops: CDR1 SGHAT, CDR2 FQDESV (reference sequence). The CDR3 extends over 13 amino acids. Trimming stripped 7 bases from V and 4 bases from J, with 12 bases between. Sequenced by immunoSEQ multiplex PCR; TCRdb stores in-frame clones only, minus some. Counted here are 100,000 or so clones, 90% to 95% occurring once; the ten biggest clones make up approximately 4.5%. The sample was peripheral blood, taken in the first trimester of pregnancy. The V gene is TRBV11-1, the J gene TRBJ2-3; D perhaps matches TRBD2 (6 bases). This sequence originates from a female donor with multiple sclerosis, enrolled in a pregnancy study. The DNA of the CDR3 is TGTGCCAGCAAGCTTTGGGGGGCAGATACGCAGTATTTT. Encoded protein: CASKLWGADTQYF.